Following are 8 T cell receptor beta chains from one sample sequenced in a study of shared clonotypes between healthy human individuals. Sequenced by immunoSEQ multiplex PCR; TCRdb stores in-frame clones only, minus some. The sample holds 550,000 to 850,000 clones; roughly 72% are singletons and the top ten take around 1.7%. The sequencing input was memory CD4+ T cells sorted from blood. Noted subset: CD45RA-negative fraction. The source of these receptors is a woman aged 30 to 39 in good health.

This chain links TRBV4-1 with TRBJ2-1; 12 bases align to TRBD2. V dropped 6 bases and J dropped 4; count of bases not matched to a gene: 13. The CDR3 is 18 residues long. Germline V gene data show CDR1 as MGHRA and CDR2 as YSYEKL. The CDR3 here is CASRQFPRTSGIYNEQFF. CDR3 DNA sequence: TGCGCCAGCAGGCAATTCCCCCGGACTAGCGGGATATACAATGAGCAGTTCTTC.

Regarding this clone: One junction end disagrees with the germline gene, perhaps due to a read error. The chain links TRBV4-1 to TRBJ2-7; D is tentatively TRBD1 or TRBD2 (5 bases each). The CDR3 is 13 amino acids. Germline V gene data show CDR1 as MGHRA and CDR2 as YSYEKL. CDR3 loop: CASSPPRGPTLFF. The CDR3 DNA reads TGCGCCAGCAGCCCCCCGAGGGGACCCACTCTCTTCTTC.

This clone was recorded only once. This chain links TRBV7-2 with TRBJ2-3; D is unresolved. This CDR3 has 15 residues. CDR1 is SGHTA, CDR2 FQGNSA, per germline. The germline V and J ends were trimmed by 2 bases and 1 base, with 10 bases remaining between them. The DNA for the CDR3 is TGTGCCAGCAGCTTAAGAAGCTACGGCACAGATACGCAGTATTTT. Its translation is CASSLRSYGTDTQYF.

The chain joins TRBV2 to TRBJ2-3, with 15 bases aligning to TRBD2. Germline V gene lookup returns CDR1 SNHLY and CDR2 FYNNEI. After removal of 6 bases from V and 1 base from J, the junction contained 11 bases not matched to a gene. The CDR3 is made up of 19 amino acids. The CDR3 loop is CASRTTLGLAGGGTDTQYF. In DNA, the CDR3 is TGTGCCAGCAGGACCACCTTAGGACTAGCGGGAGGGGGCACAGATACGCAGTATTTT.

This chain connects TRBV6-5 to TRBJ2-1; tentatively, D is TRBD1 (6 bases). CDR1 and CDR2 (germline): MNHEY, SVGAGI. The CDR3 has 12 amino acids. Deletions cut 5 bases from V and 8 bases from J, with 10 bases between. CDR3 residues: CASSAQGYEQFF. CDR3 nucleotides: TGTGCCAGCAGTGCACAGGGCTATGAGCAGTTCTTC.

The chain uses TRBV11-2 and TRBJ2-7; a weak D match, TRBD1 (6 bases). Germline assignment: CDR1 SGHAT and CDR2 FQNNGV. V lost 3 bases and J lost 6, with 27 bases in between. The CDR3 runs to 18 residues. The CDR3 is CASSFWPGAPGPPTEQYF. The CDR3 region has the DNA TGTGCCAGCAGCTTTTGGCCAGGGGCCCCGGGACCACCAACCGAGCAGTACTTC.

The chain couples TRBV27 to TRBJ1-2; D is perhaps TRBD1 (5 bases). Germline CDR1 reads MNHEY; CDR2 reads SMNVEV (reference sequence). Trimming took off 4 bases at V and 8 bases at J, with 20 bases between the two ends. This CDR3 comprises 15 residues. The CDR3 nucleotides read TGTGCCAGCAGTTCCCCGGGGACCGGCTACAGAGGCTACACCTTC. Amino acid sequence: CASSSPGTGYRGYTF.

The CDR3 DNA reads TGCAGCGTTGGGGGACAGACAACTAGCACAGATACGCAGTATTTT. Translated, it gives CSVGGQTTSTDTQYF. The V gene is TRBV29-1, the J gene TRBJ2-3, with 7 bases aligning to TRBD1. The CDR3 has 15 residues. Trimming cost V 4 bases and J 0 bases; bases outside gene matches: 7. CDR1 SQVTM and CDR2 ANQGSEA come from the germline V gene.